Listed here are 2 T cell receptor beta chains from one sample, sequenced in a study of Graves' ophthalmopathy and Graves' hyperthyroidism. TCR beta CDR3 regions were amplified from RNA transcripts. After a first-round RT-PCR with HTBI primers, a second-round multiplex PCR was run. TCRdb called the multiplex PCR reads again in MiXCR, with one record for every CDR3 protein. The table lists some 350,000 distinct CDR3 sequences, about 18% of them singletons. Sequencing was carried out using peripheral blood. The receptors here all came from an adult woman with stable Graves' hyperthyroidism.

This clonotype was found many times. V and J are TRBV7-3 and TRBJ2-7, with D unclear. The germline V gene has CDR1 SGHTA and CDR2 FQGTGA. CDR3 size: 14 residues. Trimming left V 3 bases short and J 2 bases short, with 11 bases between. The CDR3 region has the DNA TGTGCCAGCAGCTTTGTAAACGGTACCTACGAGCAGTACTTC. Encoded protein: CASSFVNGTYEQYF.

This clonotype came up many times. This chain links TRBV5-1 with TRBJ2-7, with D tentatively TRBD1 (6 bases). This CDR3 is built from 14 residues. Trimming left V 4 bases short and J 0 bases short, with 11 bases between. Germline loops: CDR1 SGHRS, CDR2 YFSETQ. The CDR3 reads CASSPGQLSYEQYF. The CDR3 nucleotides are TGCGCCAGCAGCCCCGGACAGCTCTCCTACGAGCAGTACTTC.